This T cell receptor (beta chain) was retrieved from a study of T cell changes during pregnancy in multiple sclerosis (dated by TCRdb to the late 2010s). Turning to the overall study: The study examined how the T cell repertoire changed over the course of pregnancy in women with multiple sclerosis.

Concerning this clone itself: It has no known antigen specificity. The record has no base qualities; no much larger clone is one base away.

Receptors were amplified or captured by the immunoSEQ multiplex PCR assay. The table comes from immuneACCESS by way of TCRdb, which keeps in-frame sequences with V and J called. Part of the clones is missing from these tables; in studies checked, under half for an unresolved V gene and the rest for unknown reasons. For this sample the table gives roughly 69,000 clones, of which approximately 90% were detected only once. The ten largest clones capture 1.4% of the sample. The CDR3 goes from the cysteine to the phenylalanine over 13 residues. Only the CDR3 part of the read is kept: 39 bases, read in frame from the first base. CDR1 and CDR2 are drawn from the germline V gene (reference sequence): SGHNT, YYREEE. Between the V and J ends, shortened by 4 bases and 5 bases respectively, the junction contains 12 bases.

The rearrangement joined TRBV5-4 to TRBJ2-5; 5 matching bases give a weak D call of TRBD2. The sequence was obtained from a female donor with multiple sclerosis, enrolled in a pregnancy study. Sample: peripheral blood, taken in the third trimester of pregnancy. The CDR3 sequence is CASSPTTLETQYF. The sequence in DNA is TGTGCCAGCAGCCCGACTACCCTCGAGACCCAGTACTTC.